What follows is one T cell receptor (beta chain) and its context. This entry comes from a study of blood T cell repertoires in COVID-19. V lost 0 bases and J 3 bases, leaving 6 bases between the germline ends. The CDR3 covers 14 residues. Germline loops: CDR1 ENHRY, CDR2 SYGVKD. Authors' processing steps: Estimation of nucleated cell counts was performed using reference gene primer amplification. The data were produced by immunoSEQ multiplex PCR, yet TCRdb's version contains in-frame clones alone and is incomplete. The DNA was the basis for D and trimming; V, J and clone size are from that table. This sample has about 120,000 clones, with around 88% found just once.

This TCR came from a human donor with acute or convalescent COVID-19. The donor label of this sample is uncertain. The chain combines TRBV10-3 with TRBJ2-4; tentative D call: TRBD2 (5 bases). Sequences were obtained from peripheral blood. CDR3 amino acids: CAISESGVKNIQYF. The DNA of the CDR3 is TGTGCCATCAGTGAGTCCGGGGTCAAAAACATTCAGTACTTC.